This record concerns one T cell receptor (beta chain) sequence. The record originates from a study of identical twins. TCRdb reprocessed the 5' RACE reads via MiXCR and lists one record per CDR3 protein. Among 500,000 to 600,000 distinct CDR3 sequences, roughly a fifth were seen once, and the ten largest hold roughly 0.91%. Donors were all healthy Caucasians. The CDR3 length is 15 residues. V shed 7 bases, J shed 7 bases, and the junction held 9 bases outside the gene matches. Germline values: CDR1 SGHAT, CDR2 FQNNGV. The sample also formed part of further work on T cells expressing NK-cell markers. That study reports: The TCR beta repertoires originated in sorted CD3+CD56+NKG2C+, CD3+CD56+NKG2C- and CD3+CD56-NKG2C+ T cells. Top CD8+ clonotypes included the dominant CD3+CD56+NKG2C+ clonotypes in 5 or 6 donors. Similarly, these clonotypes led the CD3+CD56-NKG2C+ fraction as well in several donors.

The specimen was CD4+ T cells sorted from blood. The rearrangement joins TRBV11-2 to TRBJ2-1, with 11 bases matching TRBD2. The origin of this receptor is a woman between 18 and 30 years old in good health. The CDR3 reads CASTMLAGGLNEQFF. CDR3 DNA sequence: TGTGCCAGCACCATGCTAGCGGGGGGTTTAAATGAGCAGTTCTTC.